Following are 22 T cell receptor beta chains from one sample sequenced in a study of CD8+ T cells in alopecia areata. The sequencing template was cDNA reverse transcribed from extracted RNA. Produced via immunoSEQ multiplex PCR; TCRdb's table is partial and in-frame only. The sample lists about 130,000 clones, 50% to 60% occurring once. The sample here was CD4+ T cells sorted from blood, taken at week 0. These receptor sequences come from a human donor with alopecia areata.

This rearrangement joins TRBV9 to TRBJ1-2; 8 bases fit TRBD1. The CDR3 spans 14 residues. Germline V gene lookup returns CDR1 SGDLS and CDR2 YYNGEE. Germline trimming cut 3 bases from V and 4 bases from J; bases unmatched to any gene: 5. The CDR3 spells CASSDGQGAYGYTF. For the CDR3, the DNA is TGTGCCAGCAGCGACGGACAGGGCGCCTATGGCTACACCTTC.

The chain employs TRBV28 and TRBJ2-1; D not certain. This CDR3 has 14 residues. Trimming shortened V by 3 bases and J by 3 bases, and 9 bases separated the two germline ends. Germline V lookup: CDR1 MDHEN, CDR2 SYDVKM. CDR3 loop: CASSFPDNYNEQFF. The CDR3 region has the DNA TGTGCCAGCAGTTTCCCTGACAACTACAATGAGCAGTTCTTC.

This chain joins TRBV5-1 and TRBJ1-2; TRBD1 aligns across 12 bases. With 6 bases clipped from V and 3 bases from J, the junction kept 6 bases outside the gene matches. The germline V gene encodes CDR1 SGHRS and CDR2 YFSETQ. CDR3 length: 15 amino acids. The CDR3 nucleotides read TGCGCCAGCAAGGATGGGACAGGGGGCCACTATGGCTACACCTTC. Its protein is CASKDGTGGHYGYTF. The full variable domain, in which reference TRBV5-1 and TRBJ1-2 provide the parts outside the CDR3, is KAGVTQTPRYLIKTRGQQVTLSCSPISGHRSVSWYQQTPGQGLQFLFEYFSETQRNKGNFPGRFSGRQFSNSRSEMNVSTLELGDSALYLCASKDGTGGHYGYTFGSGTRLTVV.

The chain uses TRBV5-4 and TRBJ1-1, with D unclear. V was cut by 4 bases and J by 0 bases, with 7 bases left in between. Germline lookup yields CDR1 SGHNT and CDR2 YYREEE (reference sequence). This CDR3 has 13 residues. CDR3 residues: CASSNRVNTEAFF. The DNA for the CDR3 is TGTGCCAGCAGCAATAGGGTGAACACTGAAGCTTTCTTT. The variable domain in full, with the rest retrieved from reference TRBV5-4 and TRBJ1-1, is ETGVTQSPTHLIKTRGQQVTLRCSSQSGHNTVSWYQQALGQGPQFIFQYYREEENGRGNFPPRFSGLQFPNYSSELNVNALELDDSALYLCASSNRVNTEAFFGQGTRLTVV.

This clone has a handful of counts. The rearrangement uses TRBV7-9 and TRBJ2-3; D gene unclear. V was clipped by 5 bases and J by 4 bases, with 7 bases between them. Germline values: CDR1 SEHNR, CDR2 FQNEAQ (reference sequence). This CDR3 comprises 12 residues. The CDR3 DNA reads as TGTGCCAGCAGCCCGGAGTCAGATACGCAGTATTTT. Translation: CASSPESDTQYF. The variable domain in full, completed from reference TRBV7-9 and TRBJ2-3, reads DTGVSQNPRHKITKRGQNVTFRCDPISEHNRLYWYRQTLGQGPEFLTYFQNEAQLEKSRLLSDRFSAERPKGSFSTLEIQRTEQGDSAMYLCASSPESDTQYFGPGTRLTVL.

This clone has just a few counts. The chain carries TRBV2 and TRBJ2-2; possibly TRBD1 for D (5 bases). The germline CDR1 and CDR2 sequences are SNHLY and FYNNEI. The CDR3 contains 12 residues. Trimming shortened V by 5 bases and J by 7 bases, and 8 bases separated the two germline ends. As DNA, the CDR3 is TGTGCCAGCAGTACGACAGTCGGGGAGCTGTTTTTT. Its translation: CASSTTVGELFF.

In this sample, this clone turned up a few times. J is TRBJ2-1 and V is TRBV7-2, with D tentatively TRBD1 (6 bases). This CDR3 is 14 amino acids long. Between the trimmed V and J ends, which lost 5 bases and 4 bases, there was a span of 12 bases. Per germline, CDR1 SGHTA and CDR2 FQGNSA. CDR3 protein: CASSQVQGYNEQFF. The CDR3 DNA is TGTGCCAGCAGCCAGGTACAGGGTTACAATGAGCAGTTCTTC.

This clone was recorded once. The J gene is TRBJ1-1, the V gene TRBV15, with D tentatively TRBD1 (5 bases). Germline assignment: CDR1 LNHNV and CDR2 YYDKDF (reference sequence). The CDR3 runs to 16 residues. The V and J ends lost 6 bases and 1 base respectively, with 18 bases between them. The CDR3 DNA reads TGTGCCACCAGGGGACTACGGAGAGGGCGGAACACTGAAGCTTTCTTT. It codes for CATRGLRRGRNTEAFF.

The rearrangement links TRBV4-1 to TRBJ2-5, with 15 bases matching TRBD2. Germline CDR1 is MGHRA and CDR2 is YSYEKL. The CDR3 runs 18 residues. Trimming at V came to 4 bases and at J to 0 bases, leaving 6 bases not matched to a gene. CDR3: CASSPGTSGRSYQETQYF. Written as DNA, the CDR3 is TGCGCCAGCAGCCCCGGGACTAGCGGGAGGTCTTACCAAGAGACCCAGTACTTC.

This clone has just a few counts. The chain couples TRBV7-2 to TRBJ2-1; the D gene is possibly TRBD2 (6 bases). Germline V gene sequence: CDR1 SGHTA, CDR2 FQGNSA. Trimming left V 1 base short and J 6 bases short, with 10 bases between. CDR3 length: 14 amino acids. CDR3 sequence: CASSLVRGLNEQFF. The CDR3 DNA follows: TGTGCCAGCAGCTTAGTCCGGGGACTCAATGAGCAGTTCTTC.

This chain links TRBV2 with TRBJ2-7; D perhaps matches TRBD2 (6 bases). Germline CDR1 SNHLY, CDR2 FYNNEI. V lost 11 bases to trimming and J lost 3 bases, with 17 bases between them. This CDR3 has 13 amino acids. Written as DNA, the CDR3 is TGTGCCGCGGGACGGTACCAGAACTACGAGCAGTACTTC. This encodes CAAGRYQNYEQYF.

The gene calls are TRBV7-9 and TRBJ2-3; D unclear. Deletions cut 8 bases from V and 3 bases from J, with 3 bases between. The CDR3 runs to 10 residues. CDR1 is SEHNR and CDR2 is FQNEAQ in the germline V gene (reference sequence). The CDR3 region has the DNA TGTGCCAGCGGAACAGATACGCAGTATTTT. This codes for CASGTDTQYF.

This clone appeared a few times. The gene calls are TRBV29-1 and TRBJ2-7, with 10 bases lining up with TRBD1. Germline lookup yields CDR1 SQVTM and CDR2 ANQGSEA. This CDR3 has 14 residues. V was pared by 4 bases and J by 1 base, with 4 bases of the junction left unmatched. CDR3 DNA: TGCAGCGTTGGGGACAGGGGCCCTTCCTACGAGCAGTACTTC. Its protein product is CSVGDRGPSYEQYF.

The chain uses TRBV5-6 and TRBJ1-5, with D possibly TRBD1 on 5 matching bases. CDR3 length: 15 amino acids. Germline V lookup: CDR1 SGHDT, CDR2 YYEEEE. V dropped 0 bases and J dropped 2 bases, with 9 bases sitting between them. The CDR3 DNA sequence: TGTGCCAGCAGCTTGGCAGGGATGGGCAATCAGCCCCAGCATTTT. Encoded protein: CASSLAGMGNQPQHF.

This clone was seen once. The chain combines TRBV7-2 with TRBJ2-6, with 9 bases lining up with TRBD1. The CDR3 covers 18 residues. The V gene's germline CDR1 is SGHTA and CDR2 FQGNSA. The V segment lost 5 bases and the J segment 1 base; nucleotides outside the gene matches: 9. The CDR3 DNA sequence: TGTGCCAGCAGCCGGGCACCGGGACAGGGTTCTGGGGCCAACGTCCTGACTTTC. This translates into CASSRAPGQGSGANVLTF.

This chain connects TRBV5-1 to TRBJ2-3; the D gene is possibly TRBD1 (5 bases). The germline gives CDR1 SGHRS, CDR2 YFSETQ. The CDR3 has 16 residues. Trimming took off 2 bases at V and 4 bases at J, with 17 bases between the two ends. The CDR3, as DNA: TGCGCCAGCAGCTTTTCCCAGGGTATAAGTGCAGATACGCAGTATTTT. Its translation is CASSFSQGISADTQYF.

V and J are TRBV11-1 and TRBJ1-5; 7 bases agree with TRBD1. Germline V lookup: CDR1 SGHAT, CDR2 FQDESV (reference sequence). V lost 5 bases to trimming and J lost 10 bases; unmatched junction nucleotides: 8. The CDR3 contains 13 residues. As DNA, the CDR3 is TGTGCCAGCAGCCATTCCTACAGGGGCCCCCAGCATTTT. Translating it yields CASSHSYRGPQHF.

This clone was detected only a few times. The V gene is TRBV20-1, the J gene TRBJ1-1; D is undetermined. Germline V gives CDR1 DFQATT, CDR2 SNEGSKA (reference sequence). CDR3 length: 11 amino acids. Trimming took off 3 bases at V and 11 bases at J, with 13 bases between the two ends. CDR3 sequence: CSASSGPNAFF. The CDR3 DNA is TGCAGTGCTAGTTCTGGTCCGAACGCTTTCTTT.

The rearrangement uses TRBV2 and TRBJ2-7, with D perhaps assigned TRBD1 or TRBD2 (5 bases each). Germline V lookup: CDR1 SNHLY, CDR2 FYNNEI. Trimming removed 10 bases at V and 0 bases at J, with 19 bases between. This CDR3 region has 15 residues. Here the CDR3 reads CATKPGSGFSYEQYF. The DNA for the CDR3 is TGTGCCACTAAGCCAGGGAGCGGATTCTCCTACGAGCAGTACTTC.

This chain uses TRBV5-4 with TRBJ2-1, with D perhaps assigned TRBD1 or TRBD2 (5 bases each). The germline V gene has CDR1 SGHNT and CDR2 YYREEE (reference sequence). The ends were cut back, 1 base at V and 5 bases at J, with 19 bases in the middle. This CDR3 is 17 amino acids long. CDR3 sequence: CASSLILGTRENNEQFF. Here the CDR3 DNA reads TGTGCCAGCAGCTTGATCTTGGGGACCAGGGAAAACAATGAGCAGTTCTTC. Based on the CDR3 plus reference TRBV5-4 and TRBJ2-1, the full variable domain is ETGVTQSPTHLIKTRGQQVTLRCSSQSGHNTVSWYQQALGQGPQFIFQYYREEENGRGNFPPRFSGLQFPNYSSELNVNALELDDSALYLCASSLILGTRENNEQFFGPGTRLTVL.

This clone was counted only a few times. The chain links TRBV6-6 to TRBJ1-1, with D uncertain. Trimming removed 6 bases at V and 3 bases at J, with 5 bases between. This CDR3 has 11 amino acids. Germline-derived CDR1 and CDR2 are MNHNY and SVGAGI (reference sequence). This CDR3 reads CASRQYTEAFF. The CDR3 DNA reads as TGTGCCAGCAGACAGTACACTGAAGCTTTCTTT.

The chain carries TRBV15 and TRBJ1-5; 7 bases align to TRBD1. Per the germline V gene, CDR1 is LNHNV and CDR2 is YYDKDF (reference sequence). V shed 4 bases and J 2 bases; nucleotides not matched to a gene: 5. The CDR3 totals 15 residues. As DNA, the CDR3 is TGTGCCACCAGCATTGGACAGGTCGGCAATCAGCCCCAGCATTTT. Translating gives CATSIGQVGNQPQHF.